This TCR beta chain was captured by sequencing in a study of blood T cells in healthy people across ages. This clonotype was picked up many times. The antigen is unknown. A sample-barcoded 5' primer and a J-beta primer mix were used in a second PCR of roughly 6 to 12 cycles. A single record per CDR3 protein comes from TCRdb applying MiXCR to the 5' RACE reads. The table includes hundreds of thousands of distinct CDR3 sequences, around 50% detected once. Study-wide points: Naive T cell percentage and TCR beta diversity correlated strongly. Per million T cells, TCR beta diversity dropped about linearly as age rose.

No fewer than 5.5 micrograms of total RNA were isolated from every sample. The CDR3 is 12 residues long. V lost 8 bases and J 5 bases, leaving 10 bases between the germline ends. Germline CDR1 reads SGHAT; CDR2 reads FQNNGV. The source is a woman of 80 years or more in good health. Specimen: blood. V usage is TRBV11-2 and J usage is TRBJ2-1; the D call may be TRBD1 or TRBD2 (6 bases each). In DNA, the CDR3 is TGTGCCAGCGGGGGGCTAAACAATGAGCAGTTCTTC. Translation: CASGGLNNEQFF.